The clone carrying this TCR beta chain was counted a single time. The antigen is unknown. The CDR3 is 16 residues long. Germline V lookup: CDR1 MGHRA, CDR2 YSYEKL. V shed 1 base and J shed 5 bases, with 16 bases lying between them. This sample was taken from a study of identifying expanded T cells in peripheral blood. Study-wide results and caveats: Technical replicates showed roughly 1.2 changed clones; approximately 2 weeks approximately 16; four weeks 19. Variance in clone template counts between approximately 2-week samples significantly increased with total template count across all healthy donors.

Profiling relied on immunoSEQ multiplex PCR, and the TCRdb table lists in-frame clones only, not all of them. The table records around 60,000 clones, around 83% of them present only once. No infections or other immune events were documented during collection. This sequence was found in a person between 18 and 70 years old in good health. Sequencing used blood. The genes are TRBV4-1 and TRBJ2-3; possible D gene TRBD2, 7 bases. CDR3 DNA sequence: TGCGCCAGCAGCCAAGGGGGGGGGCGGTGGGAAGATACGCAGTATTTT. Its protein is CASSQGGGRWEDTQYF.